A selection of T cell receptor beta chains follows, all from one sample in a study of blood T cell repertoires in COVID-19. Here immunoSEQ multiplex PCR was the method, and the copy in TCRdb shows in-frame clones only, minus some. The sample records roughly 390,000 clones, more than 75% being singletons. Specimen: peripheral blood. The origin of the receptors is a woman younger than 45 with COVID-19, enrolled during active disease. Both conserved end residues are part of each CDR3. The D gene is left open where the match is weak. A clone size is listed for some rows: how often the clone was seen (once, few, many), or a class if it is expanded.

v_call	clone_size	d_call	j_call	cdr3_aa	cdr3_nt
TRBV6-5	NA	NA	TRBJ1-1	CASNRQVEAFF	TGTGCCAGCAATAGACAGGTTGAAGCTTTCTTT
TRBV4-1	NA	TRBD1	TRBJ1-5	CASSPGDRYSNQPQHF	TGCGCCAGCAGCCCGGGGGACAGGTACAGCAATCAGCCCCAGCATTTT
TRBV19	few	NA	TRBJ1-5	CASRLQGFGQPQHF	TGTGCCAGTAGGCTACAGGGTTTTGGTCAGCCCCAGCATTTT
TRBV30	NA	NA	TRBJ2-1	CAWNQGIQDEQFF	TGTGCCTGGAACCAGGGAATACAAGATGAGCAGTTCTTC
TRBV7-9	NA	NA	TRBJ1-2	CASSLANSRGGYTF	TGTGCCAGCAGCTTAGCGAACAGCAGGGGAGGCTACACCTTC
TRBV2	NA	NA	TRBJ2-2	CASSTPGYTGELFF	TGTGCCAGCAGTACGCCGGGGTACACCGGGGAGCTGTTTTTT
TRBV5-1	NA	TRBD2	TRBJ2-2	CASSPKEDRLAGVPGELFF	TGCGCCAGCAGCCCGAAAGAAGACCGACTAGCGGGAGTACCCGGGGAGCTGTTTTTT
TRBV28	NA	TRBD1	TRBJ1-3	CASYRGQGFWNTIYF	TGTGCCAGCTACAGAGGACAGGGATTTTGGAACACCATATATTTT
TRBV2	few	NA	TRBJ2-7	CASSPEERAYF	TGTGCCAGCAGCCCAGAAGAGCGAGCATACTTC
TRBV19	few	TRBD1	TRBJ2-3	CASSHGQADTQYF	TGTGCCAGTAGTCACGGACAGGCAGATACGCAGTATTTT
TRBV18	once	NA	TRBJ1-1	CASSPDSARNTEAFF	TGTGCCAGCTCACCCGACAGCGCCCGGAACACTGAAGCTTTCTTT
TRBV27	NA	TRBD1	TRBJ1-4	CASSHGQGVEKLFF	TGTGCCAGCAGTCACGGACAGGGGGTCGAAAAACTGTTTTTT
TRBV7-9	NA	TRBD1	TRBJ2-1	CASSLTGAGDEQFF	TGTGCCAGCAGCTTGACAGGGGCCGGCGATGAGCAGTTCTTC
TRBV19	NA	TRBD1	TRBJ1-2	CASSLRDRANYGYTF	TGTGCCAGTAGTCTCCGGGACAGGGCCAACTATGGCTACACCTTC
TRBV10-3	few	TRBD1	TRBJ1-6	CAISEAGGSPLHF	TGTGCCATCAGTGAAGCAGGGGGTTCCCCCCTCCACTTT
TRBV18	NA	NA	TRBJ1-1	CASSQGLRTEAFF	TGTGCCAGCTCACAGGGGTTGCGCACTGAAGCTTTCTTT
TRBV19	once	TRBD1	TRBJ2-1	CASSPPTGTGSYNEQFF	TGTGCCAGTAGTCCCCCAACCGGGACAGGGTCCTACAATGAGCAGTTCTTC
TRBV6-1	NA	NA	TRBJ1-5	CASSEQGSQPQHF	TGTGCCAGCAGTGAACAGGGAAGTCAGCCCCAGCATTTT
TRBV6-2/TRBV6-3	NA	NA	TRBJ2-3	CASSYRESTDTQYF	TGTGCCAGCAGTTATAGGGAGAGCACAGATACGCAGTATTTT
TRBV5-1	once	NA	TRBJ2-7	CASSLLGSTYEQYF	TGCGCCAGCAGCTTGCTCGGGAGCACCTACGAGCAGTACTTC
TRBV2	NA	TRBD2	TRBJ2-1	CASSASQRERRNEQFF	TGTGCCAGCAGTGCTAGTCAGCGGGAGAGGCGTAATGAGCAGTTCTTC
TRBV20-1	once	TRBD2	TRBJ2-1	CSASGAGGPGNEQFF	TGCAGTGCTAGTGGAGCGGGAGGGCCGGGCAATGAGCAGTTCTTC
TRBV5-1	few	NA	TRBJ2-7	CASSLVSLRGQQYF	TGCGCCAGCAGCTTGGTTTCGCTAAGGGGCCAGCAGTACTTC
TRBV18	few	TRBD1	TRBJ2-1	CASSQGRDRVNEQFF	TGTGCCAGCTCACAGGGAAGGGACAGGGTCAATGAGCAGTTCTTC
TRBV7-2	NA	NA	TRBJ1-5	CASSFGRGVGQPQHF	TGTGCCAGCAGCTTCGGCAGGGGTGTAGGACAGCCCCAGCATTTT
TRBV18	NA	NA	TRBJ2-7	CASSTGDSLSYEQYF	TGTGCCAGCTCAACAGGGGACTCCTTATCCTACGAGCAGTACTTC
TRBV24-1	NA	NA	TRBJ2-7	CATSDAEERNEQYF	TGTGCCACCAGTGATGCCGAAGAGAGAAACGAGCAGTACTTC
TRBV30	NA	NA	TRBJ1-2	CAWILRGDYTF	TGTGCCTGGATCCTCAGGGGTGACTACACCTTC
TRBV5-1	NA	NA	TRBJ2-7	CASSSGTQRDEQYF	TGCGCCAGCAGCTCAGGGACCCAGCGGGACGAGCAGTACTTC
TRBV27	NA	TRBD1	TRBJ1-5	CASSLWGQGDVRQPQHF	TGTGCCAGCAGTTTATGGGGACAGGGGGACGTACGACAGCCCCAGCATTTT
TRBV2	NA	NA	TRBJ2-1	CASSLNINNEQFF	TGTGCCAGCAGTCTAAATATCAACAATGAGCAGTTCTTC
TRBV29-1	NA	TRBD1	TRBJ2-7	CSVKKDRGPYEQYF	TGCAGCGTCAAAAAGGACAGGGGACCCTACGAGCAGTACTTC
TRBV30	NA	NA	TRBJ1-3	CAWSPKDSSGNTIYF	TGTGCCTGGAGTCCTAAGGACAGTTCTGGAAACACCATATATTTT
TRBV4-3	NA	TRBD2	TRBJ2-1	CASSGSPSKYEQFF	TGCGCCTCTAGCGGGAGTCCGTCTAAGTATGAGCAGTTCTTC
TRBV19	NA	NA	TRBJ2-3	CASSKGGRELDTQYF	TGTGCCAGTAGTAAAGGGGGGCGGGAGCTGGATACGCAGTATTTT
TRBV29-1	NA	NA	TRBJ2-7	CSVALGTYEQYF	TGCAGCGTGGCACTGGGGACATACGAGCAGTACTTC
TRBV5-1	NA	TRBD1	TRBJ2-7	CASSLDVGQGTYEQYF	TGCGCCAGCAGCTTGGATGTAGGACAGGGAACCTACGAGCAGTACTTC
TRBV19	NA	TRBD1	TRBJ2-2	CASSIVGTGNTGELFF	TGTGCCAGTAGTATAGTAGGGACAGGGAACACCGGGGAGCTGTTTTTT
TRBV5-1	NA	NA	TRBJ1-4	CASSLGQDNEKLFF	TGCGCCAGCAGCTTGGGACAGGACAATGAAAAACTGTTTTTT
TRBV9	NA	TRBD2	TRBJ2-3	CASSVEAGTDTQYF	TGTGCCAGCAGCGTAGAAGCGGGGACAGATACGCAGTATTTT
TRBV4-1	NA	TRBD2	TRBJ2-7	CASSQAIAGSEQYF	TGCGCCAGCAGCCAAGCAATAGCGGGATCCGAGCAGTACTTC
TRBV5-1	NA	NA	TRBJ2-5	CASSWDRGSQETQYF	TGCGCCAGCAGCTGGGATAGGGGGTCCCAAGAGACCCAGTACTTC
TRBV5-4	NA	NA	TRBJ1-1	CASRGEMASEAFF	TGTGCCAGCAGAGGGGAAATGGCTTCTGAAGCTTTCTTT
TRBV5-1	NA	NA	TRBJ2-6	CASRNVQGSSGANVLTF	TGCGCCAGCAGAAATGTACAGGGATCCTCTGGGGCCAACGTCCTGACTTTC
TRBV27	NA	NA	TRBJ2-1	CASSFRTAPNEQFF	TGTGCCAGCAGTTTTCGGACAGCCCCTAATGAGCAGTTCTTC
TRBV6-5	NA	TRBD2	TRBJ2-1	CASRAGTSYNEQFF	TGTGCCAGCAGGGCCGGGACTAGCTACAATGAGCAGTTCTTC
TRBV10-3	NA	TRBD1	TRBJ1-4	CAIRGQATSGLFF	TGTGCCATCAGAGGACAGGCGACCTCTGGACTGTTTTTT
TRBV28	NA	TRBD1	TRBJ2-3	CASSGRDRGLLNTQYF	TGTGCCAGCAGTGGGCGGGACAGGGGGCTTTTAAATACGCAGTATTTT
TRBV20-1	NA	NA	TRBJ2-5	CSASPSETQYF	TGCAGTGCTTCCCCAAGCGAGACCCAGTACTTC
TRBV6-6	NA	TRBD1	TRBJ1-1	CASSAGQGARGTEAFF	TGTGCCAGCAGTGCCGGACAGGGGGCAAGAGGCACTGAAGCTTTCTTT
TRBV27	NA	TRBD1	TRBJ2-7	CASSWGQGSKQYF	TGTGCCAGCAGCTGGGGACAGGGTAGCAAGCAGTACTTC
TRBV16	NA	NA	TRBJ1-5	CASSPAGALQPQHF	TGTGCCAGCAGCCCGGCGGGGGCACTTCAGCCCCAGCATTTT
TRBV24-1	NA	TRBD2	TRBJ2-7	CATSRAGGLHEQYF	TGTGCCACCAGTCGAGCGGGAGGGCTCCACGAGCAGTACTTC
TRBV27	NA	NA	TRBJ1-3	CASSLQRGNTIYF	TGTGCCAGCAGTTTACAGCGCGGAAACACCATATATTTT
TRBV28	once	NA	TRBJ2-7	CASSSAGQGAHEQYF	TGTGCCAGCAGCTCCGCGGGGCAGGGTGCCCACGAGCAGTACTTC